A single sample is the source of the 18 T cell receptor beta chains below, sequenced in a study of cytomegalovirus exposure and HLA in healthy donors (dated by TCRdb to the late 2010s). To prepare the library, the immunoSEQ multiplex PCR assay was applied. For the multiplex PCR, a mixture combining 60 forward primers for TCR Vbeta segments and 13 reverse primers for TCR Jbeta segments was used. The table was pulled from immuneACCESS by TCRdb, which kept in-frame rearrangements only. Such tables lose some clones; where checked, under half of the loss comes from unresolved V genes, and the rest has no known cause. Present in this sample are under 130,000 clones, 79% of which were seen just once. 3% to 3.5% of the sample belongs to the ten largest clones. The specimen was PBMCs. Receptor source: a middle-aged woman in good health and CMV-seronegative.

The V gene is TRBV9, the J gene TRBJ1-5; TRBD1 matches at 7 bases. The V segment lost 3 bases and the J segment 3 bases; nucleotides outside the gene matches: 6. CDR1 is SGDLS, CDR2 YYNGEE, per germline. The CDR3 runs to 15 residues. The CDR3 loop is CASSATTGDNQPQHF. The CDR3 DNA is TGTGCCAGCAGCGCCACTACAGGGGACAATCAGCCCCAGCATTTT.

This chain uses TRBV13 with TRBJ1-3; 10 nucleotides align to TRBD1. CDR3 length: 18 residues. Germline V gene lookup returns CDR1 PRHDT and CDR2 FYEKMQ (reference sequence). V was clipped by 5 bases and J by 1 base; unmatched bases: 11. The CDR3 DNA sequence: TGTGCCAGCAGCGCCGGGACAGGGGCACTAGGGTCTGGAAACACCATATATTTT. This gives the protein CASSAGTGALGSGNTIYF.

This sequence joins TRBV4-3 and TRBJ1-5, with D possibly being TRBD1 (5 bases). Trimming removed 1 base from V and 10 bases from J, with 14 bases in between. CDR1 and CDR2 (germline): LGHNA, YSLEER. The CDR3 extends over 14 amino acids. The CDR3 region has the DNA TGCGCCAGCAGCCAAGTAAGGGCGGGGGGTCCCCAGCATTTT. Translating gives CASSQVRAGGPQHF.

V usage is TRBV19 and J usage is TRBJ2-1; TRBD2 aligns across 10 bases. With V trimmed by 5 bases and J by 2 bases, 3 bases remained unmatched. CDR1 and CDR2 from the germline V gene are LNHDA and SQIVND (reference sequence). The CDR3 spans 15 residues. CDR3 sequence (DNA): TGTGCCAGTAGTCGGACTAGCGGAGCCTACAATGAGCAGTTCTTC. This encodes CASSRTSGAYNEQFF.

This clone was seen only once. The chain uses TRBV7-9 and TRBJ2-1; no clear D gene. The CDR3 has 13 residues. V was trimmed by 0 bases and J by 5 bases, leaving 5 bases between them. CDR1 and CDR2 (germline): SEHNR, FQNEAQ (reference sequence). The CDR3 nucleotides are TGTGCCAGCAGCTTAGCGCGAGACAATGAGCAGTTCTTC. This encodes CASSLARDNEQFF. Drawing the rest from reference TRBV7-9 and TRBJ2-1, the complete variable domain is DTGVSQNPRHKITKRGQNVTFRCDPISEHNRLYWYRQTLGQGPEFLTYFQNEAQLEKSRLLSDRFSAERPKGSFSTLEIQRTEQGDSAMYLCASSLARDNEQFFGPGTRLTVL.

The CDR3: CASRRGRNSPLHF. The CDR3 DNA reads TGTGCCAGCAGAAGGGGGCGTAATTCACCCCTCCACTTT. The J gene is TRBJ1-6, the V gene TRBV28; 7 nucleotides line up with TRBD1. Germline V lookup: CDR1 MDHEN, CDR2 SYDVKM. The CDR3 covers 13 residues. V shed 6 bases, J shed 6 bases, and the junction held 2 bases outside the gene matches. The variable domain in full, completed from reference TRBV28 and TRBJ1-6, reads DVKVTQSSRYLVKRTGEKVFLECVQDMDHENMFWYRQDPGLGLRLIYFSYDVKMKEKGDIPEGYSVSREKKERFSLILESASTNQTSMYLCASRRGRNSPLHFGNGTRLTVT.

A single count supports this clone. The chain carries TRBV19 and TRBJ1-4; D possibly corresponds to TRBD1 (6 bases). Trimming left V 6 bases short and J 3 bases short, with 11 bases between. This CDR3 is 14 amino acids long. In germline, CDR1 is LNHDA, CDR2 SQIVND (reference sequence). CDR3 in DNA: TGTGCCAGTAGCCGGACAGCCGCTAATGAAAAACTGTTTTTT. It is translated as CASSRTAANEKLFF.

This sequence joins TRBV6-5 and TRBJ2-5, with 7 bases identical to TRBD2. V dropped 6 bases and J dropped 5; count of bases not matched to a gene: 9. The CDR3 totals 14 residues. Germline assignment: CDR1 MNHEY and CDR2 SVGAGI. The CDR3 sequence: CASSLTSPGETQYF. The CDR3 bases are TGTGCCAGCAGCCTGACTAGCCCCGGGGAGACCCAGTACTTC.

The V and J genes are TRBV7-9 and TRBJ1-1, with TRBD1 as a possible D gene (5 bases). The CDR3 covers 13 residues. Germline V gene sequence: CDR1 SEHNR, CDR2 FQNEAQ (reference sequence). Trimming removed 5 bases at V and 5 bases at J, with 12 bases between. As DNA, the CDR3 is TGTGCCAGCAGCCGGGGGGGGAGGACTGAAGCTTTCTTT. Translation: CASSRGGRTEAFF.

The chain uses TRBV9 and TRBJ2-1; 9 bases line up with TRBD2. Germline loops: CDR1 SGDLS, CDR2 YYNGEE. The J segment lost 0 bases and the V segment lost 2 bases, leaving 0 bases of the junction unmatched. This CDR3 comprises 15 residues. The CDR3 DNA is TGTGCCAGCAGCGTTAGCGGGAGCTCCTACAATGAGCAGTTCTTC. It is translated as CASSVSGSSYNEQFF.

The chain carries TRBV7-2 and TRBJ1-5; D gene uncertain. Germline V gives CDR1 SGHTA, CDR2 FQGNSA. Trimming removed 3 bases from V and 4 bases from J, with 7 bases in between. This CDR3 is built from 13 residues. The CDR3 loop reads CASSLTQNQPQHF. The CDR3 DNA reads TGTGCCAGCAGCTTGACACAAAATCAGCCCCAGCATTTT.

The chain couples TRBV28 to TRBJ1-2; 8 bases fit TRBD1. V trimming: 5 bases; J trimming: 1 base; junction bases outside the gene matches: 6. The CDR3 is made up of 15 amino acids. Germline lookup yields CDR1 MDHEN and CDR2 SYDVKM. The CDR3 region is CASSVTGEGNYGYTF. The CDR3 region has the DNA TGTGCCAGCAGTGTGACAGGGGAGGGTAACTATGGCTACACCTTC.

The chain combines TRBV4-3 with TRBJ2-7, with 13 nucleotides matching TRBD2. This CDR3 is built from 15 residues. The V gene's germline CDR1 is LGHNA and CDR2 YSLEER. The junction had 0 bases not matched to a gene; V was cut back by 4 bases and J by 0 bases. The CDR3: CASSRTSGSSYEQYF. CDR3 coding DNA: TGCGCCAGCAGCCGGACTAGCGGGAGCTCCTACGAGCAGTACTTC.

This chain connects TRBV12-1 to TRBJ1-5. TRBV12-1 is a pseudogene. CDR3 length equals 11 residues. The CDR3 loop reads CASMEVQPQHF. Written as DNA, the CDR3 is TGTGCCAGCATGGAGGTGCAGCCCCAGCATTTT.

The CDR3 protein is CASSLQRGEEQYF. The CDR3 DNA is TGCGCCAGCAGCTTGCAACGGGGGGAGGAGCAGTACTTC. The rearrangement joins TRBV5-1 to TRBJ2-7; 7 bases are a match to TRBD2. The CDR3 is 13 residues long. Germline assignment: CDR1 SGHRS and CDR2 YFSETQ. Losses at the gene ends were 1 base for V and 7 bases for J; bases not matched to a gene: 5.

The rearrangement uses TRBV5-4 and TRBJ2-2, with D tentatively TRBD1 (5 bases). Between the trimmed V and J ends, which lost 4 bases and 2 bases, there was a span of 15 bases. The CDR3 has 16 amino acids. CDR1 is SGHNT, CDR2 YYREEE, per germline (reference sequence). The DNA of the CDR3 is TGTGCCAGCAGCCTGGACGACAGAGTTAACACCGGGGAGCTGTTTTTT. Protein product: CASSLDDRVNTGELFF.

The chain's CDR3 is CASSPVAGGPNEQFF. The CDR3 DNA sequence: TGTGCCAGCTCACCAGTAGCGGGAGGGCCCAATGAGCAGTTCTTC. This chain uses TRBV18 with TRBJ2-1, with TRBD2 identical over 11 bases. With 2 bases clipped from V and 6 bases from J, the junction kept 3 bases outside the gene matches. Germline assignment: CDR1 KGHSH and CDR2 LQKENI. This CDR3 has 15 residues.

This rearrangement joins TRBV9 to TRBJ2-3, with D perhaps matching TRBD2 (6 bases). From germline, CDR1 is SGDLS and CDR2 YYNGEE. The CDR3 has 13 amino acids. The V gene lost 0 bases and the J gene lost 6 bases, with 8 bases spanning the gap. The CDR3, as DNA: TGTGCCAGCAGCGTAGAGGGACTGGATACGCAGTATTTT. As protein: CASSVEGLDTQYF.